The 5 T cell receptor beta chains reported below all come from one sample, sequenced in a study of T cell clusters in autoimmune cytopenias. TRB was amplified by touch-down multiplex PCR, primer pools A and B combined. No DNA is given; TCRdb re-called the multiplex PCR reads and lists each CDR3 protein once. The sample table includes several thousand distinct CDR3 sequences. Roughly 38,000 genome equivalents of blood DNA were amplified for TRB. These data were also reused for a study on T cell repertoires in aging, cancer and after chemotherapy.

Sequenced: peripheral blood. The origin of the receptors is a human donor in good health.

The CDR3 is CASRPAGAGARETQYF. The gene calls are TRBV6-1 and TRBJ2-5; the D gene TCRdb calls, TRBD1, cannot be checked with no DNA. Germline lookup yields CDR1 MNHNS and CDR2 SASEGT. CDR3 length: 16 residues.

V and J are TRBV20-1 and TRBJ1-5; the D call from TCRdb, TRBD1, cannot be confirmed without DNA. CDR1 DFQATT and CDR2 SNEGSKA come from the germline V gene (reference sequence). CDR3 length: 14 amino acids. The CDR3 here is CSARGQGDNQPQHF.

This clonotype is labeled medium-sized based on frequency. The chain links TRBV6-5 to TRBJ2-1; TCRdb reports TRBD2, a call that lacks DNA to check it against. The germline gives CDR1 MNHEY, CDR2 SVGAGI. The CDR3 has 17 amino acids. CDR3 sequence reads: CASSPRGLAETYNEQFF.

The rearrangement links TRBV20-1 to TRBJ1-2; TCRdb reports TRBD1, a call that lacks DNA to check it against. CDR1 and CDR2 from the germline V gene are DFQATT and SNEGSKA (reference sequence). This CDR3 is built from 13 residues. The CDR3 sequence: CSAGQGFEDGYTF.

The V call is TRBV6-5, the J call TRBJ2-7; TCRdb returns TRBD1, unconfirmable since there is no DNA. Germline loops: CDR1 MNHEY, CDR2 SVGAGI. The CDR3 is made up of 17 amino acids. The CDR3 protein is CASSYSRDSVISYEQYF.